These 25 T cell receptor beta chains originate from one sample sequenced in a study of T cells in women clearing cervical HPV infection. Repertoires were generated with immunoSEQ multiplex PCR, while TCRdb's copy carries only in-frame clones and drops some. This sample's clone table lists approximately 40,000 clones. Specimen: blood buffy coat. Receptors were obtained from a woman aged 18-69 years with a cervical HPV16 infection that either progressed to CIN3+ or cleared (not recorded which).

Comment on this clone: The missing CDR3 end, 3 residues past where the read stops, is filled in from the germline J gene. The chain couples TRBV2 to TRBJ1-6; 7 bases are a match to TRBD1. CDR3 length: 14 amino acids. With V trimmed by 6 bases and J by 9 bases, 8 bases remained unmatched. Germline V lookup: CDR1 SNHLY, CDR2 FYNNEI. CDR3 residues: CASSVDRAGSPLHF. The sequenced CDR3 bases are TGTGCCAGCAGCGTTGACAGGGCAGGTTCACCC.

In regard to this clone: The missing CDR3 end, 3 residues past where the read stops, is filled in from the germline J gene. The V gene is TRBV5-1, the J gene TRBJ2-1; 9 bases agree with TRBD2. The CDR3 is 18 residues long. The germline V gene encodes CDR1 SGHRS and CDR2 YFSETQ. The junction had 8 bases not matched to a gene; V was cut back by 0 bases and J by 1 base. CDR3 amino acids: CASSLGGASGASYNEQFF. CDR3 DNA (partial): TGCGCCAGCAGCTTGGGAGGGGCTAGCGGGGCTTCCTACAATGAG.

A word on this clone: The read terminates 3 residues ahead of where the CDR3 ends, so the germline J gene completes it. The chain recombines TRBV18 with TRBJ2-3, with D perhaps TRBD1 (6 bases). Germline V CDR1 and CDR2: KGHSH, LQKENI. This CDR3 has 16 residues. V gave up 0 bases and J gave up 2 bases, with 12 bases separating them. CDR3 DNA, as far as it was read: TGTGCCAGCTCACCACCAAACAGGGCGGACACAGATACG. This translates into CASSPPNRADTDT. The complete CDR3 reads CASSPPNRADTDTQYF.

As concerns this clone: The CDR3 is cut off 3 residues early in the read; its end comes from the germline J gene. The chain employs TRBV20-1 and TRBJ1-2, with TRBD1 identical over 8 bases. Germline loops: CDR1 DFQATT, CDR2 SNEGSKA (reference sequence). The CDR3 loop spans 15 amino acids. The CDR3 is CSANFRDRNYRGYTF. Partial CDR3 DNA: TGCAGTGCTAACTTCCGGGACAGGAATTATCGCGGC.

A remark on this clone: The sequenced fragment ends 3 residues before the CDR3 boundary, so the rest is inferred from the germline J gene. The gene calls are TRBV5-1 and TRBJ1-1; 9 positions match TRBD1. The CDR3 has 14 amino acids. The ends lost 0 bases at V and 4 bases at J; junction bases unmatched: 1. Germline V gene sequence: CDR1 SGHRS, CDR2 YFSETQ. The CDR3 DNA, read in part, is TGCGCCAGCAGCTTGGTACAGGGGGCCACTGAA. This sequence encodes CASSLVQGATE. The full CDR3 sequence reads CASSLVQGATEAFF.

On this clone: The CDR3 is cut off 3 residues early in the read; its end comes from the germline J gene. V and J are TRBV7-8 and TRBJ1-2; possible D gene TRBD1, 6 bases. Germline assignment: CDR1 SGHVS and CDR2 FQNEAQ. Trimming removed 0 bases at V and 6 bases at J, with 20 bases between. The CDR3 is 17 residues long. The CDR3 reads CASSLAAGQLPGDGYTF. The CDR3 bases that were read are TGTGCCAGCAGCTTAGCCGCTGGACAGCTCCCCGGGGATGGC.

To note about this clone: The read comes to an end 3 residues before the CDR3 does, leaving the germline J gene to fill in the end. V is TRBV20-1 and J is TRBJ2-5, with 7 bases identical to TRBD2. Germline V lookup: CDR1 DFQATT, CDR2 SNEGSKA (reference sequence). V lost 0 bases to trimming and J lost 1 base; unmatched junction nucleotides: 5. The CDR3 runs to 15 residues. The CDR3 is CSARDAGVGQETQYF. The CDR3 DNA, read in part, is TGCAGTGCTAGAGATGCGGGAGTGGGCCAAGAGACC.

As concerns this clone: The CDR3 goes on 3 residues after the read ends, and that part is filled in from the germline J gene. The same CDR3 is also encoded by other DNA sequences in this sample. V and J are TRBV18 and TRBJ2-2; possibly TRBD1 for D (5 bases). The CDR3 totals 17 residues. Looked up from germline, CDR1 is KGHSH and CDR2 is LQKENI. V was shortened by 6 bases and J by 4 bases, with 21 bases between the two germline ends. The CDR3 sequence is CASSPPQRDSPTGELFF. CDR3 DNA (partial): TGTGCCAGCTCCCCCCCCCAACGAGACAGCCCCACCGGGGAG.

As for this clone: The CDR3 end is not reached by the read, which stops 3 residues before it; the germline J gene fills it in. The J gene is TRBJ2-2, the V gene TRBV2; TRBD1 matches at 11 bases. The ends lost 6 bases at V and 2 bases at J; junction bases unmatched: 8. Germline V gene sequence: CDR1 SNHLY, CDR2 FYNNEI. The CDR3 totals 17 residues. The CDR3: CASSETRTGGNTGELFF. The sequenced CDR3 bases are TGTGCCAGCAGCGAAACTCGGACAGGGGGCAACACCGGGGAG.

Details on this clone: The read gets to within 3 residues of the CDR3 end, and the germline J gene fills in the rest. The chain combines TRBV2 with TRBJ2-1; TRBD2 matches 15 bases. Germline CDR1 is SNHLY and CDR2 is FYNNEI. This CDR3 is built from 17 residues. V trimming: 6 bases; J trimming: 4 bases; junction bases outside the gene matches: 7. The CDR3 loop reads CASRKPGLAGGYNEQFF. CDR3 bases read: TGTGCCAGCAGAAAACCGGGACTAGCGGGGGGTTACAATGAG.

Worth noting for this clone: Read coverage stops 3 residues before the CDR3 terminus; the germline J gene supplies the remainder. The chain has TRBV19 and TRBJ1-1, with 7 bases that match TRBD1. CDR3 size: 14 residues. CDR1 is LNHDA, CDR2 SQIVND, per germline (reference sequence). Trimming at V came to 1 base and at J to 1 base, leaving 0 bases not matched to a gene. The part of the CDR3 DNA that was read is TGTGCCAGTAGTATAGGACAGGGGAACACTGAA. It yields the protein CASSIGQGNTE. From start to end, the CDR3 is CASSIGQGNTEAFF.

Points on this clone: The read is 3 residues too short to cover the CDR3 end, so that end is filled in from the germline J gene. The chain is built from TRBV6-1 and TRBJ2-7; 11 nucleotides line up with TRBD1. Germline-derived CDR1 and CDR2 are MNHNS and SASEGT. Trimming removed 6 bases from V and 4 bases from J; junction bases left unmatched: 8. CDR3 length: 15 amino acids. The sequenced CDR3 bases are TGTGCCAGCAGGGAACCGGGACAGGGGGTGTACGAG. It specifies CASREPGQGVYE. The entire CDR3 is CASREPGQGVYEQYF.

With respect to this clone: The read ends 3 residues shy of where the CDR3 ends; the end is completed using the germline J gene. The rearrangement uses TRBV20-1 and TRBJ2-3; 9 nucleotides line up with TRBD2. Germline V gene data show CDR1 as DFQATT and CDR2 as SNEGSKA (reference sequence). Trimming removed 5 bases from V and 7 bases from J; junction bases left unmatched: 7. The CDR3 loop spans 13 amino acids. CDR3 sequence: CSAPGLARNTQYF. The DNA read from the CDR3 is TGCAGTGCTCCCGGACTAGCGCGGAATACG.

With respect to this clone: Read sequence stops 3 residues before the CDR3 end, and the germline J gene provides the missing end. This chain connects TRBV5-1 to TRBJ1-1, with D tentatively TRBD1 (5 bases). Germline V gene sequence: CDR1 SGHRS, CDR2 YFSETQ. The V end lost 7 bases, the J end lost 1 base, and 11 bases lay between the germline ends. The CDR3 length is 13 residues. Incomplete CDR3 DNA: TGCGCCAGCGGCAATAGGGGGAACACTGAA. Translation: CASGNRGNTE. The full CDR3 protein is CASGNRGNTEAFF.

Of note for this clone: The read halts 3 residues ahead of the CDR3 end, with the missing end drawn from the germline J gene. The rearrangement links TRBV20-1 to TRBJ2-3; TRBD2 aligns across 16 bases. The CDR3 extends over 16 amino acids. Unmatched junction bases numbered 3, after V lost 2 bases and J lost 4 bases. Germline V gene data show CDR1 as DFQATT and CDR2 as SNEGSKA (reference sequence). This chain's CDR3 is CSARPGTSGRADTQYF. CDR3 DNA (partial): TGCAGTGCTAGACCTGGGACTAGCGGGAGGGCAGATACG.

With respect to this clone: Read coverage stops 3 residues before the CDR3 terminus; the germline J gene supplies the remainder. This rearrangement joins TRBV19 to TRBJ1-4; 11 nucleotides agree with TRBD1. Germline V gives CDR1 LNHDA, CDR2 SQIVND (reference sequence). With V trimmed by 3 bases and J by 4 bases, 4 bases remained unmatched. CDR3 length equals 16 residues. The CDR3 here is CASSMGQGEINEKLFF. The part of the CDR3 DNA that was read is TGTGCCAGTAGTATGGGACAGGGGGAGATTAATGAAAAA.

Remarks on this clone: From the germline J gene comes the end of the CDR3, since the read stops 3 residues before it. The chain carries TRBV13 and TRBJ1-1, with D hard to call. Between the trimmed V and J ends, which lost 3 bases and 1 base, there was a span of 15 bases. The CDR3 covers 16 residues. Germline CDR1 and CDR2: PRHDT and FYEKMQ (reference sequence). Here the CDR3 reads CASSFGVNSGNTEAFF. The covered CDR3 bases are TGTGCCAGCAGCTTCGGGGTAAATTCAGGGAACACTGAA. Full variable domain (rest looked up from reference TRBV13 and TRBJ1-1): AAGVIQSPRHLIKEKRETATLKCYPIPRHDTVYWYQQGPGQDPQFLISFYEKMQSDKGSIPDRFSAQQFSDYHSELNMSSLELGDSALYFCASSFGVNSGNTEAFFGQGTRLTVV.

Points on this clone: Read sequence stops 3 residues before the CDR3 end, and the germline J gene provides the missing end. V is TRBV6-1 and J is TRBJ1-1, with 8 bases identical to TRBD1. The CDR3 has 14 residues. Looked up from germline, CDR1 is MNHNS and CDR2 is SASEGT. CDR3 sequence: CASSERQGLTEAFF. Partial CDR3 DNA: TGTGCCAGCAGTGAACGACAGGGGCTAACGGAA.

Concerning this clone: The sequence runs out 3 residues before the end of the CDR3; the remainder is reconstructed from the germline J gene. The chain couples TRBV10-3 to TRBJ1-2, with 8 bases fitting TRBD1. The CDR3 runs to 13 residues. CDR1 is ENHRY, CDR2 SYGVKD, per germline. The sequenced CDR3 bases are TGTGCCATCAGCCTGACAGGGGATAAGGGC. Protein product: CAISLTGDKG. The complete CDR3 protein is CAISLTGDKGYTF.

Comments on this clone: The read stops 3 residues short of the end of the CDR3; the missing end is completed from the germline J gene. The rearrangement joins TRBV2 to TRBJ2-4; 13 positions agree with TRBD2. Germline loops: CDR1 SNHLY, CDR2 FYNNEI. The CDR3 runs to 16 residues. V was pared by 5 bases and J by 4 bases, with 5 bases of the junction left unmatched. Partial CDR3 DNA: TGTGCCAGCAGTAAAGGGACTAGCGGGGTAAAAAACATT. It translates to CASSKGTSGVKNI. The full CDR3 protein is CASSKGTSGVKNIQYF.

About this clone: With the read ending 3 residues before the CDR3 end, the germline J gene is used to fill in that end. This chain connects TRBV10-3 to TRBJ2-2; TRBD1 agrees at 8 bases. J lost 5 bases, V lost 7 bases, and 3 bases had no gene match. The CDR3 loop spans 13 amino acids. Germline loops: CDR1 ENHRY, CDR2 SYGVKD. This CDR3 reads CAINRDRTGELFF. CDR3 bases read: TGTGCCATCAACCGGGACAGGACCGGGGAG.

The covered CDR3 bases are TGTGCCAGCTCACGACGACCAGGGGACTCCTACGAG. Translated: CASSRRPGDSYE. The CDR3 in full is CASSRRPGDSYEQYF. This chain links TRBV18 with TRBJ2-7, with D maybe TRBD1 (6 bases). The DNA ends 3 residues before the CDR3 does, and the rest of the CDR3 is filled in from the germline J gene. CDR1 and CDR2 from the germline V gene are KGHSH and LQKENI. Deletions cut 4 bases from V and 0 bases from J, with 13 bases between. This CDR3 region has 15 residues.

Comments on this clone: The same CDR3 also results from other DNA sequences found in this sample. The CDR3 sequence: CASSFGGTNEKLFF. CDR3 bases read: TGTGCCAGCAGCTTCGGGGGTACTAATGAAAAA. This sequence joins TRBV7-9 and TRBJ1-4; TRBD1 is a possible D gene (5 bases). The sequenced fragment ends 3 residues before the CDR3 boundary, so the rest is inferred from the germline J gene. Germline CDR1 SEHNR, CDR2 FQNEAQ (reference sequence). Trimming removed 3 bases from V and 2 bases from J, with 7 bases in between. This CDR3 region has 14 residues.

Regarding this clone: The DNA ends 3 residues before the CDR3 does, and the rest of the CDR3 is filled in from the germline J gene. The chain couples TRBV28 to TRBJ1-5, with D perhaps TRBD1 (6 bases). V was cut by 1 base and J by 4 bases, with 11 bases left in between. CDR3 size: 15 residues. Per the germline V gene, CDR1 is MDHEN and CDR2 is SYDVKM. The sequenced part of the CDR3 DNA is TGTGCCAGCAGTTTATTGGCAGGGGATAATCAGCCC. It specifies CASSLLAGDNQP. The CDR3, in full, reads CASSLLAGDNQPQHF.

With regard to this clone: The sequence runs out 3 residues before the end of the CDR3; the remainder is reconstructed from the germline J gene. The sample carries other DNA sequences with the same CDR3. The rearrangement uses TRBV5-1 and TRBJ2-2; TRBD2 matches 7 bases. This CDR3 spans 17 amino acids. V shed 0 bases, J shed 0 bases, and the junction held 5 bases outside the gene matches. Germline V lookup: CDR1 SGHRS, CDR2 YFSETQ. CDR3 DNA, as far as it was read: TGCGCCAGCAGCTTGGAGCTAGCGGAGACGAACACCGGGGAG. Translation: CASSLELAETNTGE. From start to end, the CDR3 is CASSLELAETNTGELFF.